A selection of T cell receptor beta chains follows, all from one sample in a study of CD8+ T cells in alopecia areata. The protocol was immunoSEQ multiplex PCR, while the TCRdb copy is restricted to in-frame clones and leaves out a portion. The sample lists over 150,000 clones; 50% to 60% were seen once. Sequences were derived from CD4+ T cells sorted from blood, sampled at week 4, from a patient treated with tofacitinib. The receptors come from a human donor with alopecia areata. Each CDR3 is given with its conserved first and last residue. The order of the fields is V gene, D gene, J gene, clone size, CDR3 DNA, CDR3 protein. The D gene is left open where the match is weak. Size is stated for part of the rows, as once, few or many counts, or as a class when the clone is expanded.

v_gene: TRBV5-1; d_gene: .; j_gene: TRBJ2-3; abundance: .; CDR3nt: TGCGCCGGCATGAGGGTAGCGGAAACAGATACGCAGTATTTT; CDR3aa: CAGMRVAETDTQYF
v_gene: TRBV30; d_gene: TRBD2; j_gene: TRBJ2-1; abundance: .; CDR3nt: TGTGCCTGGAGTGTTGTCGCGGGAGGAACCTACAATGAGCAGTTCTTC; CDR3aa: CAWSVVAGGTYNEQFF
v_gene: TRBV5-1; d_gene: .; j_gene: TRBJ1-2; abundance: .; CDR3nt: TGCGCCAGCTCCCCGATATATAGCTACACCTTC; CDR3aa: CASSPIYSYTF
v_gene: TRBV30; d_gene: .; j_gene: TRBJ1-1; abundance: .; CDR3nt: TGTGCCTGGAGCCCCCTTCGCGGAAGCGGGGCTTTCTTT; CDR3aa: CAWSPLRGSGAFF
v_gene: TRBV30; d_gene: .; j_gene: TRBJ1-1; abundance: .; CDR3nt: TGTGCCTGGAGTGGTATAAGGGGCACTGAAGCTTTCTTT; CDR3aa: CAWSGIRGTEAFF
v_gene: TRBV29-1; d_gene: .; j_gene: TRBJ1-4; abundance: few; CDR3nt: TGCAGCGTTAGTCAGGTCAGGAATGAAAAACTGTTTTTT; CDR3aa: CSVSQVRNEKLFF
v_gene: TRBV10-3; d_gene: .; j_gene: TRBJ1-5; abundance: .; CDR3nt: TGTGCCATCAGTGAGTCGGCAGGCCGAGGAGGCAATCAGCCCCAGCATTTT; CDR3aa: CAISESAGRGGNQPQHF
v_gene: TRBV29-1; d_gene: .; j_gene: TRBJ2-5; abundance: .; CDR3nt: TGCAGCGTTGTTGACGGGACTCAAGAGACCCAGTACTTC; CDR3aa: CSVVDGTQETQYF
v_gene: TRBV29-1; d_gene: TRBD1; j_gene: TRBJ2-5; abundance: few; CDR3nt: TGCAGCGGACAGGGGTTTCGGGAGACCCAGTACTTC; CDR3aa: CSGQGFRETQYF
v_gene: TRBV29-1; d_gene: TRBD1; j_gene: TRBJ1-1; abundance: .; CDR3nt: TGCAGTGGCCTCGGGACAGGGAAGGGTGAAGCTTTCTTT; CDR3aa: CSGLGTGKGEAFF
v_gene: TRBV19; d_gene: .; j_gene: TRBJ2-2; abundance: .; CDR3nt: TGTGCCAGTAGGGGAGCGACCCCGAACACCGGGGAGCTGTTTTTT; CDR3aa: CASRGATPNTGELFF
v_gene: TRBV5-6; d_gene: TRBD2; j_gene: TRBJ2-7; abundance: .; CDR3nt: TGTGCCAGCAGCTCCCCCGGACTAGCCAAGTACGAGCAGTACTTC; CDR3aa: CASSSPGLAKYEQYF
v_gene: TRBV7-9; d_gene: .; j_gene: TRBJ1-1; abundance: few; CDR3nt: TGTGCCAGCAGCATCGACCTCACTGAAGCTTTCTTT; CDR3aa: CASSIDLTEAFF
v_gene: TRBV25-1; d_gene: TRBD2; j_gene: TRBJ2-1; abundance: .; CDR3nt: TGTGCCAGCAGTGCTCCGGGACTAGCTCTCGATGAGCAGTTCTTC; CDR3aa: CASSAPGLALDEQFF
v_gene: TRBV6-5; d_gene: TRBD2; j_gene: TRBJ2-7; abundance: .; CDR3nt: TGTGCCAGCAGCAAAGCGGGAGAAGGTTACGAGCAGTACTTC; CDR3aa: CASSKAGEGYEQYF
v_gene: TRBV5-4; d_gene: TRBD2; j_gene: TRBJ2-7; abundance: .; CDR3nt: TGTGCCAGCAGCTTGGGACTAGCGAGGGAGCAGTACTTC; CDR3aa: CASSLGLAREQYF
v_gene: TRBV5-1; d_gene: .; j_gene: TRBJ2-3; abundance: .; CDR3nt: TGCGCCAGCAGCTCAACAGATACGCAGTATTTT; CDR3aa: CASSSTDTQYF
v_gene: TRBV11-2; d_gene: .; j_gene: TRBJ2-7; abundance: once; CDR3nt: TGTGCCAGCAGCCCAGGCCGGGCGCCCTACGAGCAGTACTTC; CDR3aa: CASSPGRAPYEQYF
v_gene: TRBV9; d_gene: .; j_gene: TRBJ2-7; abundance: few; CDR3nt: TGTGCCAGCAGCGTAGCTCCCAACATCCACGAGCAGTACTTC; CDR3aa: CASSVAPNIHEQYF
v_gene: TRBV14; d_gene: .; j_gene: TRBJ2-7; abundance: .; CDR3nt: TGTGCCAGCAGGCAAACAGGGATGGGACGTTACGAGCAGTACTTC; CDR3aa: CASRQTGMGRYEQYF
v_gene: TRBV6-5; d_gene: .; j_gene: TRBJ1-1; abundance: once; CDR3nt: TGTGCCAGCAGTTACGGGGGGAACACTGAAGCTTTCTTT; CDR3aa: CASSYGGNTEAFF
v_gene: TRBV5-4; d_gene: TRBD2; j_gene: TRBJ2-5; abundance: few; CDR3nt: TGTGCCAGCAGTCTTATCAGCGGGAGACGAGAGACCCAGTACTTC; CDR3aa: CASSLISGRRETQYF
v_gene: TRBV30; d_gene: .; j_gene: TRBJ2-1; abundance: .; CDR3nt: TGTGCCTGGAGTGTACTTAAGGATGAGCAGTTCTTC; CDR3aa: CAWSVLKDEQFF
v_gene: TRBV9; d_gene: TRBD1; j_gene: TRBJ1-2; abundance: .; CDR3nt: TGTGCCAGCAGCACCCTGGCAGGGGGCGACTATGGCTACACCTTC; CDR3aa: CASSTLAGGDYGYTF
v_gene: TRBV7-6; d_gene: TRBD1; j_gene: TRBJ1-2; abundance: .; CDR3nt: TGTGCCAGCAGCGCAGGACAGGGTAACTATGGCTACACCTTC; CDR3aa: CASSAGQGNYGYTF
v_gene: TRBV6-5; d_gene: .; j_gene: TRBJ1-5; abundance: .; CDR3nt: TGTGCCAGCAGTACCCTCCGGGGTAGCAATCAGCCCCAGCATTTT; CDR3aa: CASSTLRGSNQPQHF
v_gene: TRBV5-6; d_gene: .; j_gene: TRBJ1-2; abundance: .; CDR3nt: TGTGCCAGCAGCTTGGGAGTTGACTATGGCTACACCTTC; CDR3aa: CASSLGVDYGYTF
v_gene: TRBV7-9; d_gene: .; j_gene: TRBJ2-1; abundance: .; CDR3nt: TGTGCCAGCAGCTTTAGTAGTTATGAGCAGTTCTTC; CDR3aa: CASSFSSYEQFF
v_gene: TRBV2; d_gene: .; j_gene: TRBJ1-1; abundance: .; CDR3nt: TGTGCCAGCAGCCTACAGGGCTCTGGCACTGAAGCTTTCTTT; CDR3aa: CASSLQGSGTEAFF
v_gene: TRBV30; d_gene: .; j_gene: TRBJ1-1; abundance: few; CDR3nt: TGTGCCTGGAGTCAGACTGAAGCTTTCTTT; CDR3aa: CAWSQTEAFF
v_gene: TRBV5-4; d_gene: .; j_gene: TRBJ2-5; abundance: .; CDR3nt: TGTGCCAGCAGCTGGGGCCGCCAAGAGACCCAGTACTTC; CDR3aa: CASSWGRQETQYF
v_gene: TRBV2; d_gene: .; j_gene: TRBJ2-7; abundance: .; CDR3nt: TGTGCCAGCAGTGAGGACGGGGTACGGACCTACGAGCAGTACTTC; CDR3aa: CASSEDGVRTYEQYF